Listed below are T cell receptor beta chains from one sample, sequenced in a study of blood T cell repertoires in COVID-19. TCRdb's copy holds only in-frame clones and misses some; the assay was immunoSEQ multiplex PCR. This repertoire shows about 34,000 clones, around 80% found once; its top ten account for roughly 15%. Sequencing was done on a sample of peripheral blood. The receptor set was obtained from an elderly man with active or convalescent COVID-19. The conserved cysteine and the conserved F or W are not part of the CDR3 here. Fields, in order: V gene, J gene, CDR3 protein.

TRBV7-2,TRBJ2-3,ASSFGGLGGTDTQY
TRBV11-3,TRBJ2-7,ASSFYGTSFNEQY
TRBV5-1,TRBJ2-7,ASRPTGNAASGTYEQY
TRBV19,TRBJ1-5,ASSIVAGGGNQPQH
TRBV11-2,TRBJ2-3,ASSTWGYDTQY
TRBV28,TRBJ1-1,ASSLITREAF
TRBV19,TRBJ2-7,ASAVRAGEYEQY
TRBV28,TRBJ1-4,ASREQTGWNEKLF
TRBV3-1/TRBV3-2,TRBJ1-6,ASSLGTDNSPLH
TRBV5-4,TRBJ2-7,ASSQGLAGSISYEQY
TRBV6-5,TRBJ1-6,ASSYKILSSPLH
TRBV6-5,TRBJ1-5,ASRRQGDQPQH
TRBV4-2,TRBJ1-2,ASSQGLGNYGYT
TRBV7-9,TRBJ2-4,ASSLGGENTIAKNIQY
TRBV7-2,TRBJ2-5,ASRQGAWETQY
TRBV11-2,TRBJ2-3,ASSTASGTSTDTQY
TRBV7-9,TRBJ2-2,ASTLAGTGELF
TRBV18,TRBJ2-5,ASSTGTRGETQY
TRBV10-3,TRBJ1-2,ATWTGNNYGYT
TRBV28,TRBJ1-2,ASSLPTTGGDGYT
TRBV5-5,TRBJ2-1,ASSLTSDSYNEQF
TRBV7-9,TRBJ2-7,ASSFPAGAGGRAYEQY
TRBV14,TRBJ2-1,ASSQVVHNEQF
TRBV6-2/TRBV6-3,TRBJ2-5,ASSYSAGTEQETQY
TRBV9,TRBJ2-1,ASSRRLAVDEQF
TRBV6-2/TRBV6-3,TRBJ2-5,ASSYSGTSGTQY
TRBV7-9,TRBJ2-1,SYSGRYNEQF
TRBV5-1,TRBJ2-3,ASSLGGREDTQY
TRBV6-6,TRBJ1-2,ASSYSGGIGYGYT
TRBV5-6,TRBJ2-2,ASSPASGANTGELF
TRBV7-9,TRBJ2-5,ASSLSSGVGETQY
TRBV4-1,TRBJ1-2,ASSQDILTNYGYT
TRBV4-3,TRBJ1-5,ASSQSAGSNQPQH
TRBV5-1,TRBJ2-5,ASSLMGQGNGETQY
TRBV2,TRBJ1-4,ASSDAGAANEKLF
TRBV24-1,TRBJ2-3,ATSDPRTDTQY
TRBV19,TRBJ1-5,ASNPGDSNQPQH
TRBV7-8,TRBJ2-5,ASSFLSRGQETQY
TRBV7-8,TRBJ1-2,ASSDRDSGYGYT
TRBV10-2,TRBJ2-5,ASSVRGRQETQY
TRBV6-5,TRBJ2-2,ASSYTEGGAGELF
TRBV2,TRBJ1-2,ASSQQGSNYGYT
TRBV20-1,TRBJ1-2,SASPPPGQPNYGYT
TRBV7-7,TRBJ2-7,ASSLAGGATYEQY
TRBV7-8,TRBJ2-5,ASSLYLAGGVQETQY
TRBV18,TRBJ2-7,ASSPPGQGNEQY
TRBV6-2/TRBV6-3,TRBJ2-2,ASSFAGELF
TRBV5-4,TRBJ2-7,ASSPGQDSSYEQY
TRBV19,TRBJ1-5,ASSILFTGNQPQH
TRBV6-1,TRBJ1-3,ASSEILGQSGNTIY
TRBV5-4,TRBJ1-3,ASSTNRGPGNTIY
TRBV28,TRBJ1-5,ASSRSGTLLQPQH
TRBV11-2,TRBJ1-5,ASGLELNQPQH